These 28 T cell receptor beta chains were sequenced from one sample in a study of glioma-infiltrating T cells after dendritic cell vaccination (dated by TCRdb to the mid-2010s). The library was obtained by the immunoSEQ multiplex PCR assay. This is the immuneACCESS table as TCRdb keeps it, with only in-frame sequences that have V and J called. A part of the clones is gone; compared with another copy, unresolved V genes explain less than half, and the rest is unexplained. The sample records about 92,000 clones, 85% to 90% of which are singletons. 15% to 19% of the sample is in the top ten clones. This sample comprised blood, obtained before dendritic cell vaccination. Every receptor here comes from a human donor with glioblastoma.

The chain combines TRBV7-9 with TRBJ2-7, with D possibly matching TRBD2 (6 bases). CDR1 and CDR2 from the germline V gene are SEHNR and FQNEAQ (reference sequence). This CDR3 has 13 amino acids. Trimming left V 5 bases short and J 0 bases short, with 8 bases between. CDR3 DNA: TGTGCCAGCAGCCGGGGGTACTCCTACGAGCAGTACTTC. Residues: CASSRGYSYEQYF.

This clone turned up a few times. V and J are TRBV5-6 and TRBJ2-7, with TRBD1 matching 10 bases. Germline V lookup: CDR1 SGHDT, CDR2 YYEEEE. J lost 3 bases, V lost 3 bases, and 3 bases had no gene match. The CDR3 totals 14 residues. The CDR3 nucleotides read TGTGCCAGCAGCTCCCGGGACAGGGGCTACGAGCAGTACTTC. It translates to CASSSRDRGYEQYF. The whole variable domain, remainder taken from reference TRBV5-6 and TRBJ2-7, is DAGVTQSPTHLIKTRGQQVTLRCSPKSGHDTVSWYQQALGQGPQFIFQYYEEEERQRGNFPDRFSGHQFPNYSSELNVNALLLGDSALYLCASSSRDRGYEQYFGPGTRLTVT.

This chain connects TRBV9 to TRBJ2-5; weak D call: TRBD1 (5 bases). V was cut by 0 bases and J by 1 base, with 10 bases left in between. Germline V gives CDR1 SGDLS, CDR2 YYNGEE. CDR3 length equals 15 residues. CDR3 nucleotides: TGTGCCAGCAGCGTAGGGGGCCGCCCCCAAGAGACCCAGTACTTC. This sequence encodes CASSVGGRPQETQYF.

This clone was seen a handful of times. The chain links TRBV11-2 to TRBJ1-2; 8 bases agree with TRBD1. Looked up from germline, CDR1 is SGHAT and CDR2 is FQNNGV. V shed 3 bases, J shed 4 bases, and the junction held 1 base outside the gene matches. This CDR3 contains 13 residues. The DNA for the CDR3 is TGTGCCAGCAGCTTGGGGACAGGCTATGGCTACACCTTC. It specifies CASSLGTGYGYTF.

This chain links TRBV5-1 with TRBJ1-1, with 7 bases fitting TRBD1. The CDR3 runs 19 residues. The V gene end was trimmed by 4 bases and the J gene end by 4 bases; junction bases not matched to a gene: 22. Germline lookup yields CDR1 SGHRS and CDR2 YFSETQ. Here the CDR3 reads CASSQAPRTGQTYPTEAFF. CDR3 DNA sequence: TGCGCCAGCAGCCAGGCCCCGAGGACAGGCCAAACCTATCCCACTGAAGCTTTCTTT. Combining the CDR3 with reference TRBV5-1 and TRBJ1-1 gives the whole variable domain KAGVTQTPRYLIKTRGQQVTLSCSPISGHRSVSWYQQTPGQGLQFLFEYFSETQRNKGNFPGRFSGRQFSNSRSEMNVSTLELGDSALYLCASSQAPRTGQTYPTEAFFGQGTRLTVV.

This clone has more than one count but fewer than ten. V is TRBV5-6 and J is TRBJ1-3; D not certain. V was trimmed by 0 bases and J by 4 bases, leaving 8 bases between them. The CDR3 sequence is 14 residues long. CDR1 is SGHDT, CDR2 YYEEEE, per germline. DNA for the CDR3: TGTGCCAGCAGCTTGGACAGCTCCGGAAACACCATATATTTT. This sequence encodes CASSLDSSGNTIYF.

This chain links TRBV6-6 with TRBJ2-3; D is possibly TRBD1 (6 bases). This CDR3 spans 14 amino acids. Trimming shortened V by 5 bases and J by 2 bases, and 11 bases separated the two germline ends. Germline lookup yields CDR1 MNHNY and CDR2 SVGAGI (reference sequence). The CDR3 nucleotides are TGTGCCAGCAGTGTAACAGGGTACACAGATACGCAGTATTTT. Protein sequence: CASSVTGYTDTQYF.

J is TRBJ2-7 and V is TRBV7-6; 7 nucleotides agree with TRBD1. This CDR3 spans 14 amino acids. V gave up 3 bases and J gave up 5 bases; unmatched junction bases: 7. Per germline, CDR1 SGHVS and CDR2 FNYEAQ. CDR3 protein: CASSFTGDRDEQYF. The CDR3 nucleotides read TGTGCCAGCAGCTTTACAGGGGATCGGGACGAGCAGTACTTC.

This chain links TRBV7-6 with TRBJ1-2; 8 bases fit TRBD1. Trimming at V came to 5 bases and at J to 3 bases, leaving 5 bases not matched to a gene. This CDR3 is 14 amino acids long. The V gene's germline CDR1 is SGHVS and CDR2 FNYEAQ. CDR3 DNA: TGTGCCAGCAGCGCACTGACAGGGGACTATGGCTACACCTTC. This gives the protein CASSALTGDYGYTF.

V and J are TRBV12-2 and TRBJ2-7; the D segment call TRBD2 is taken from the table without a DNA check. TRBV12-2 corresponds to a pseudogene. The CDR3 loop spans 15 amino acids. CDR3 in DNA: TGTGCCAGCAGCCCAACTAGCGACAGCTCCTACGAGCAGTACTTC. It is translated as CASSPTSDSSYEQYF.

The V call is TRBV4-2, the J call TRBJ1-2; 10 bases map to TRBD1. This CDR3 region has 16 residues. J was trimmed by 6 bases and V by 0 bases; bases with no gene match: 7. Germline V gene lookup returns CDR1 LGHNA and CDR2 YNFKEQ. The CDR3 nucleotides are TGTGCCAGCAGCCAAGATAGCTCCGGGACAGGGGATGGCTACACCTTC. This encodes CASSQDSSGTGDGYTF.

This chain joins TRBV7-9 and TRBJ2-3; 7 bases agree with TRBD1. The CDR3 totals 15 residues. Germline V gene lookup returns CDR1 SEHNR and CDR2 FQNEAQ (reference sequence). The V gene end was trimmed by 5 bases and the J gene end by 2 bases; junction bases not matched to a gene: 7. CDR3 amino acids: CASSRRDRDTDTQYF. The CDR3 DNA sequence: TGTGCCAGCAGCCGCCGGGACAGAGACACAGATACGCAGTATTTT.

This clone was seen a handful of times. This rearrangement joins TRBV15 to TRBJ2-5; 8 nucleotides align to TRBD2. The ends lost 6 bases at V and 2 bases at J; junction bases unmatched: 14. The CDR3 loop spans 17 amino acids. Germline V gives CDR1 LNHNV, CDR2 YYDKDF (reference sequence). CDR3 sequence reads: CATRFEKAGGRQETQYF. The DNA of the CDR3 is TGTGCCACCAGGTTCGAGAAGGCGGGAGGCCGGCAAGAGACCCAGTACTTC. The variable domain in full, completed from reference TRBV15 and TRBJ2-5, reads DAMVIQNPRYQVTQFGKPVTLSCSQTLNHNVMYWYQQKSSQAPKLLFHYYDKDFNNEADTPDNFQSRRPNTSFCFLDIRSPGLGDTAMYLCATRFEKAGGRQETQYFGPGTRLLVL.

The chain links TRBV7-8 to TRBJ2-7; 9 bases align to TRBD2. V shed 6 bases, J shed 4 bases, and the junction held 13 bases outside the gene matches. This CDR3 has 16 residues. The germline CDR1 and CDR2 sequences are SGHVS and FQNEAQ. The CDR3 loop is CASSYYGRTSEYEQYF. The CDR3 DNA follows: TGTGCCAGCAGTTATTACGGAAGGACTAGCGAATACGAGCAGTACTTC.

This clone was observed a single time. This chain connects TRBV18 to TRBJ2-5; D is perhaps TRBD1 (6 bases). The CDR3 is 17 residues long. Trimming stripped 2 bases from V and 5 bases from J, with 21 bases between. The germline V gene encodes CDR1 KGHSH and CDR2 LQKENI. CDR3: CASSPIRLQGSGETQYF. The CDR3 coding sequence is TGTGCCAGCTCACCAATACGTTTACAGGGTTCGGGTGAGACCCAGTACTTC.

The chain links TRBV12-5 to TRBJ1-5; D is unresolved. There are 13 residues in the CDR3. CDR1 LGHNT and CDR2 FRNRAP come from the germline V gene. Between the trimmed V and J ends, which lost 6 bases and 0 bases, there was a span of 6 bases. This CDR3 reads CASGTDSNQPQHF. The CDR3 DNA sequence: TGTGCTAGTGGAACAGATAGCAATCAGCCCCAGCATTTT.

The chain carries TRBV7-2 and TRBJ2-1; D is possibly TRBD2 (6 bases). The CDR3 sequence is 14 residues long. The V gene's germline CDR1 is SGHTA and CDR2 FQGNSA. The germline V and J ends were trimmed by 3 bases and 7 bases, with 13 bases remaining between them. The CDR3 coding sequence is TGTGCCAGCAGCTTCGCGGGTGGAGGGAATGAGCAGTTCTTC. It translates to CASSFAGGGNEQFF.

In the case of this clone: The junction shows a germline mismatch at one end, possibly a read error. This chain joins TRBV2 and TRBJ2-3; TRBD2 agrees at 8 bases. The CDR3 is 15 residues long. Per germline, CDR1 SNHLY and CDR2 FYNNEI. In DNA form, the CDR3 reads TGTGCCAGCAGTGAAAATAGCGGGGCGGGAGATACGCAGTTTTTT. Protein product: CASSENSGAGDTQFF.

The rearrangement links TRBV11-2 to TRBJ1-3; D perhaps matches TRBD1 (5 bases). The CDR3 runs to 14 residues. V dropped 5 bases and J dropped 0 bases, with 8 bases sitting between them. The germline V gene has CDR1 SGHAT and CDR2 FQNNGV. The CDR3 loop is CASSPGYSGNTIYF. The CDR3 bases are TGTGCCAGCAGCCCAGGGTACTCTGGAAACACCATATATTTT.

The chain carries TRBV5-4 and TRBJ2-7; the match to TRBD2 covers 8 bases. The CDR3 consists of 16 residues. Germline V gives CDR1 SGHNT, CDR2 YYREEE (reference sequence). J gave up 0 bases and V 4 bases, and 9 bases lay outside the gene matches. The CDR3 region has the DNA TGTGCCAGCAGCCGTATCACACTAGCGGACTCCTACGAGCAGTACTTC. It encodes CASSRITLADSYEQYF. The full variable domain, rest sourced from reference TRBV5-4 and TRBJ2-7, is ETGVTQSPTHLIKTRGQQVTLRCSSQSGHNTVSWYQQALGQGPQFIFQYYREEENGRGNFPPRFSGLQFPNYSSELNVNALELDDSALYLCASSRITLADSYEQYFGPGTRLTVT.

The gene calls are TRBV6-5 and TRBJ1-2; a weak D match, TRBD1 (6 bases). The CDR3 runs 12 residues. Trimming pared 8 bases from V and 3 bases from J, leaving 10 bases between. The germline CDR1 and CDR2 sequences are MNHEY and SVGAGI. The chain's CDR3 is CASSQGHYGYTF. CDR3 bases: TGTGCCAGCTCACAGGGCCACTATGGCTACACCTTC.

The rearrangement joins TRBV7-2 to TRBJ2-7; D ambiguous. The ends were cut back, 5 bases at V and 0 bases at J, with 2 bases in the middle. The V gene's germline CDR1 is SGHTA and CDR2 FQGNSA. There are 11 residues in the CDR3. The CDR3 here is CASSLSYEQYF. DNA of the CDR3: TGTGCCAGCAGCCTCTCCTACGAGCAGTACTTC.

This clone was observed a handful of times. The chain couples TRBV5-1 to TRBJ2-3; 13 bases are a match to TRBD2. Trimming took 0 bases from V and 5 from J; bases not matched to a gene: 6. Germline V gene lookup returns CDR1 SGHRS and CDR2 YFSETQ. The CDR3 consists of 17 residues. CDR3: CASSLAPGLAGEDTQYF. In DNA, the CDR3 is TGCGCCAGCAGCTTGGCCCCCGGACTAGCGGGAGAAGATACGCAGTATTTT.

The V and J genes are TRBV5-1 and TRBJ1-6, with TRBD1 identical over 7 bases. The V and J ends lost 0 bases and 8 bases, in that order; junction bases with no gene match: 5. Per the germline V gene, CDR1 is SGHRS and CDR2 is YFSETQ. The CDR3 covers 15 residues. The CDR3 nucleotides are TGCGCCAGCAGCTTGGGTGTAACAGGGGATTCACCCCTCCACTTT. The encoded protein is CASSLGVTGDSPLHF.

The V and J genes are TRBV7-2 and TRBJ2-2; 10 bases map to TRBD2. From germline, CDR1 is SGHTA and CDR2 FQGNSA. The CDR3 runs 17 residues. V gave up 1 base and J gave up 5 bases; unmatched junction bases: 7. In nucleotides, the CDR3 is TGTGCCAGCAGCTTAGACATTTGGACTAGCGGTACCGGGGAGCTGTTTTTT. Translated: CASSLDIWTSGTGELFF.

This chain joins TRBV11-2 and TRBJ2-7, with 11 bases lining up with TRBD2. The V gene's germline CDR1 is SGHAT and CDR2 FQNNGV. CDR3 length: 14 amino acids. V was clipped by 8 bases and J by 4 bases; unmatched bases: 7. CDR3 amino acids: CASGLAGGQYEQYF. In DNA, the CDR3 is TGTGCCAGCGGGTTAGCGGGGGGGCAATACGAGCAGTACTTC. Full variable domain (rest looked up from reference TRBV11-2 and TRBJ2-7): EAGVAQSPRYKIIEKRQSVAFWCNPISGHATLYWYQQILGQGPKLLIQFQNNGVVDDSQLPKDRFSAERLKGVDSTLKIQPAKLEDSAVYLCASGLAGGQYEQYFGPGTRLTVT.

In DNA, the CDR3 is TGTGCCAGCAGCCCAGAAACAGGGTTCGAGCAGTACTTC. Translation gives CASSPETGFEQYF. The chain recombines TRBV7-9 with TRBJ2-7; TRBD1 might be the D (6 bases). Trimming left V 5 bases short and J 6 bases short, with 14 bases between. Per germline, CDR1 SEHNR and CDR2 FQNEAQ (reference sequence). CDR3 size: 13 residues. Supplemented by reference TRBV7-9 and TRBJ2-7, the full variable domain reads DTGVSQNPRHKITKRGQNVTFRCDPISEHNRLYWYRQTLGQGPEFLTYFQNEAQLEKSRLLSDRFSAERPKGSFSTLEIQRTEQGDSAMYLCASSPETGFEQYFGPGTRLTVT.

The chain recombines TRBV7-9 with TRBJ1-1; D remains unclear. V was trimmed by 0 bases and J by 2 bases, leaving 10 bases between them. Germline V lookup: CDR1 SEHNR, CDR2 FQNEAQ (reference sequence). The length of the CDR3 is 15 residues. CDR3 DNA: TGTGCCAGCAGCTTAGCGCGAGGGAGAAACACTGAAGCTTTCTTT. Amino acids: CASSLARGRNTEAFF.